A single sample is the source of the 7 T cell receptor beta chains below, sequenced in a study of blood T cells in healthy people across ages. Together with a sample-barcoded 5' primer, a J-beta primer mix was included in a second PCR lasting about 7 to 12 cycles. From the 5' RACE reads, TCRdb called clonotypes with MiXCR, one entry per CDR3 protein. The sample records fewer than 1 million distinct CDR3 sequences, around 43% being singletons. The material sequenced was blood. These receptors originate from a man in his 60s in good health.

As DNA, the CDR3 is TGCAGCCCATTTCATCCCTTGCGCGGGGGGGGGACAGATACGCAGTATTTT. This translates into CSPFHPLRGGGTDTQYF. The chain uses TRBV20-1 and TRBJ2-3; 9 bases agree with TRBD2. CDR1 DFQATT and CDR2 SNEGSKA come from the germline V gene (reference sequence). The CDR3 sequence is 17 residues long.

The V call is TRBV15, the J call TRBJ2-7; 7 bases agree with TRBD2. Matching the DNA end better, TRBJ2-5 makes the J call doubtful. Germline CDR1 reads LNHNV; CDR2 reads YYDKDF (reference sequence). CDR3 size: 16 residues. Here the CDR3 DNA reads TGTGCCACCAGCAGAAAACTAGCGACCGACTTGGGGACCCAGTACTTC. It specifies CATSRKLATDLGTQYF.

V is TRBV4-3 and J is TRBJ2-2; D unclear. This CDR3 spans 18 amino acids. Trimming shortened V by 1 base and J by 2 bases, and 17 bases separated the two germline ends. CDR1 and CDR2 (germline): LGHNA, YSLEER. CDR3 in amino acids: CASSQARYALLNTGELFF. DNA of the CDR3: TGCGCCAGCAGCCAAGCACGATACGCACTTCTAAACACCGGGGAGCTGTTTTTT.

This clonotype has a handful of counts. V and J are TRBV7-9 and TRBJ2-3; 8 positions agree with TRBD2. V trimming: 6 bases; J trimming: 5 bases; junction bases outside the gene matches: 10. Germline V gene data show CDR1 as SEHNR and CDR2 as FQNEAQ (reference sequence). The CDR3 length is 15 residues. Here the CDR3 reads CASSTSGLGIDTQYF. For the CDR3, the DNA is TGTGCCAGCAGTACCTCGGGACTAGGAATAGATACGCAGTATTTT.

The chain joins TRBV5-1 to TRBJ1-1; D may be TRBD1 (5 bases). The V end was cut by 0 bases, the J end by 3 bases, with 12 bases between. The CDR3 is made up of 15 amino acids. CDR1 is SGHRS, CDR2 YFSETQ, per germline. CDR3: CASSLVAGRDTEAFF. The CDR3 DNA follows: TGCGCCAGCAGCTTGGTGGCAGGGAGGGACACTGAAGCTTTCTTT.

This chain connects TRBV7-2 to TRBJ2-7, with D possibly being TRBD2 (6 bases). Germline CDR1 reads SGHTA; CDR2 reads FQGNSA. The V and J ends lost 1 base and 4 bases respectively, with 23 bases between them. CDR3 length: 18 amino acids. The CDR3, as DNA: TGTGCCAGCAGCTTAGGGCAGGGAGGTAATAGTTTTCGGTACGAGCAGTACTTC. This codes for CASSLGQGGNSFRYEQYF.

The rearrangement links TRBV29-1 to TRBJ2-3; D gene ambiguous. Deletions cut 7 bases from V and 11 bases from J, with 16 bases between. The CDR3 is 11 amino acids. The germline V gene encodes CDR1 SQVTM and CDR2 ANQGSEA. In nucleotides, the CDR3 is TGCAGCGCCCTAAGAAAACCCGGGCAGTATTTT. Its protein product is CSALRKPGQYF.